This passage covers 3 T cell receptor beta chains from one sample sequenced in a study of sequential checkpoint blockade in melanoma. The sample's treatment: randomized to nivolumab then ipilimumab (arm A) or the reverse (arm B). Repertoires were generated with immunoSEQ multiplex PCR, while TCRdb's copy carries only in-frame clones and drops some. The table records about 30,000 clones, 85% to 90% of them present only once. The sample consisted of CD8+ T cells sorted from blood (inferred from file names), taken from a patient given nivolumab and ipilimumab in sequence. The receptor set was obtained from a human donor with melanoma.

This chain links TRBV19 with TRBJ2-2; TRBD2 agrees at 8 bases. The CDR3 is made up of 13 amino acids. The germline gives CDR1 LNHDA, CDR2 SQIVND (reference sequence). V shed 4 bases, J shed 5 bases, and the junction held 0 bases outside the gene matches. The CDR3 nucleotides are TGTGCCAGTAGTAGACTAGCGACCGGGGAGCTGTTTTTT. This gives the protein CASSRLATGELFF.

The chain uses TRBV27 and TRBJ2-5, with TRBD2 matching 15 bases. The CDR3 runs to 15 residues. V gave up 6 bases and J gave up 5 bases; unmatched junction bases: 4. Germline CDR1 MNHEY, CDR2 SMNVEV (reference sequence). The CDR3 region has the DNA TGTGCCAGCAGGGGACTAGCGGGAGGCGGGGAGACCCAGTACTTC. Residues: CASRGLAGGGETQYF.

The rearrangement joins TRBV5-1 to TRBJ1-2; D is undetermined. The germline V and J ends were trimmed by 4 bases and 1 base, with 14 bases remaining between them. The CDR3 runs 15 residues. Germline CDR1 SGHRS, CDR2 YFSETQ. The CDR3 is CASSDILGDNYGYTF. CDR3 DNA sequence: TGCGCCAGCAGCGACATCCTCGGGGATAACTATGGCTACACCTTC.